The sequence of this TCR beta chain was determined in a study of OX40 agonist ivuxolimab in advanced cancers. The study's findings and limits: CD8+ T cells averaged more expanded clones than CD4+.

The protocol was immunoSEQ multiplex PCR, while the TCRdb copy is restricted to in-frame clones and leaves out a portion. The sample holds some 49,000 clones, about 85% seen once. In its sample, this clone was seen a few times. The antigen is undetermined. Trimming cost V 2 bases and J 9 bases, with 11 bases left between them. The CDR3 has 13 residues. Germline V gives CDR1 MNHEY, CDR2 SVGAGI. The origin of this receptor is an adult with an advanced solid tumor such as melanoma, head and neck, liver or kidney cancer. V gene TRBV6-5 combines with J gene TRBJ1-5, with D possibly being TRBD1 (5 bases). The sample here was CD4+ or CD8+ T cells sorted from blood, taken in a trial of the OX40 agonist ivuxolimab. CDR3 nucleotide sequence: TGTGCCAGCAGTTACGGGGCCCTGGGGCCCCAGCATTTT. This sequence encodes CASSYGALGPQHF.